This TCR beta chain was recorded in a study of CD8+CD57+ T cells in acquired aplastic anemia (dated 2018 in TCRdb). Regarding the complete study: On average, sorted CD4+ and CD8+ cells yielded roughly 3.4 ug of extracted DNA, with a range of 0.2 to 27.4 ug. CD8+CD57+ expansion was defined as a frequency above the mean frequency observed in healthy subjects.

This clonotype was found many times. Its cognate antigen has yet to be identified. The input lacks base qualities; no much larger clone sits a single base away. From the germline V gene (reference sequence), CDR1 is LNHDA and CDR2 is SQIVND. V sheds 7 bases and J sheds 5 bases, leaving 17 bases between their ends. Taken from cysteine to phenylalanine, the CDR3 has 15 residues. Of all the DNA, just the CDR3 is kept, 45 bases in frame from base 1. Profiling of TCR beta VDJ combinations and CDR3 sequences used genomic DNA as the template. An Illumina HiSeq 2000 was used for TCR repertoire sequencing. The study's processing was this. TRBV/TRBJ rearrangement plots, CDR3 size and DJ length profiles, and Simpson's diversity index were used to assess repertoires. The immunodominant clone was defined as the most abundant DNA sequence in deep sequencing data. CDR3 amino acid sequences were screened for sharing across subjects and were compared with published repertoires and the VDJdb database. The public sequencing data were trimmed at Q25 with fastp and processed into clonotypes with MiXCR by TCRdb, which kept only in-frame beta chains. Entries that share a CDR3 protein sequence are merged under the most common genes and DNA. TCRdb, not the authors, supplied the V and J calls. The sample table contains around 180,000 distinct CDR3 sequences; only one count was recorded for 48% of them. The ten largest clonotypes hold about 1.8% of the sample.

What the research found in general, with its limitations: Between patients and healthy controls, no significant difference in CD8+ Simpson's diversity was found (P=0.060). Some 30 CD8+ CDR3 sequences were found to be shared between patients and controls, but these sequences appeared to be highly expressed in patients and within the immunodominant clones of the patients.

Expansion of CD8+CD57+ cells had been shown by flow cytometry in the patients chosen for sequencing. Every patient had a diagnosis of severe acquired aplastic anemia based on International Study of Aplastic Anemia and Agranulocytosis and Camitta criteria. No patient had received any therapy when blood was sampled. TCR repertoires of sorted CD4+ and CD8+ blood T cells from severe aplastic anemia patients and healthy subjects were deep-sequenced in the study. Patients were enrolled in the USA under clinicaltrials.gov protocols 00001620, 01623167, 00001397, 00071045, 00081523 and 00961064. Ficoll-Paque density gradient centrifugation was used to isolate peripheral blood mononuclear cells. Before DNA extraction, CD4+ and CD8+ T cells were sorted with FACS or magnetic beads.

The receptor was derived from a human donor with aplastic anemia. The V and J segments used are TRBV19 and TRBJ2-2; the D element could tentatively be TRBD1 or TRBD2, as 6 bases agree for each. What was sequenced was sorted CD4+, CD8+, or CD8+CD57+ T cells (not recorded which) from PBMCs. The DNA sequence follows: TGTGCCAGTATCCATAGTGGAGGGGGGACCGGGGAGCTGTTTTTT. Its coded protein is CASIHSGGGTGELFF.